This is a list of T cell receptor beta chains from one sample in a study of blood T cell repertoires in COVID-19. TCRdb's copy holds only in-frame clones and misses some; the assay was immunoSEQ multiplex PCR. The table includes 150,000 or so clones, around 83% detected once. The material sequenced was peripheral blood. The source is a woman in her forties or fifties with COVID-19, enrolled during active disease. The CDR3 runs from the conserved cysteine through the conserved F or W. Each record gives: J gene, D gene, clone size, V gene, CDR3 DNA, CDR3 protein. A D gene is named only where the DNA matches it firmly. Not every row has a clone size; where given, it reads once, few, many or a size class.

J gene: TRBJ2-1; D gene: .; clone size: .; V gene: TRBV12-3/TRBV12-4; CDR3 DNA: TGTGCCAGCAGTTTCACAGGTTGGAATGAGCAGTTCTTC; CDR3 protein: CASSFTGWNEQFF
J gene: TRBJ2-3; D gene: .; clone size: .; V gene: TRBV19; CDR3 DNA: TGTGCCAGCGGGTCGACCACAGATACGCAGTATTTT; CDR3 protein: CASGSTTDTQYF
J gene: TRBJ2-2; D gene: TRBD2; clone size: .; V gene: TRBV6-2/TRBV6-3; CDR3 DNA: TGTGCCAGCAGCCTTAGCGGGGGGACCGGGGAGCTGTTTTTT; CDR3 protein: CASSLSGGTGELFF
J gene: TRBJ2-7; D gene: .; clone size: .; V gene: TRBV27; CDR3 DNA: TGTGCCAGCAGTCTTAATTGGATCGGGGAGCAGTACTTC; CDR3 protein: CASSLNWIGEQYF
J gene: TRBJ2-1; D gene: TRBD2; clone size: .; V gene: TRBV7-9; CDR3 DNA: TGTGCCAGCAGCCTAGTAGCGGGGGGCCCAAACAATGAGCAGTTCTTC; CDR3 protein: CASSLVAGGPNNEQFF
J gene: TRBJ2-1; D gene: TRBD2; clone size: many; V gene: TRBV30; CDR3 DNA: TGTGCCTGTCGGTCTAGCGGAACCAATGAGCAGTTCTTC; CDR3 protein: CACRSSGTNEQFF
J gene: TRBJ1-2; D gene: .; clone size: .; V gene: TRBV18; CDR3 DNA: TGTGCCAGCTCACCGCTGGATTGGGGAGCCTATGGCTACACCTTC; CDR3 protein: CASSPLDWGAYGYTF
J gene: TRBJ2-1; D gene: .; clone size: .; V gene: TRBV5-4; CDR3 DNA: TGTGCCAGCAGCCCGGACGCAGGGCAAGGCTACAATGAGCAGTTCTTC; CDR3 protein: CASSPDAGQGYNEQFF
J gene: TRBJ1-4; D gene: .; clone size: .; V gene: TRBV5-1; CDR3 DNA: TGCGCCAGCAGCTTACGGGAAAATGAAAAACTGTTTTTT; CDR3 protein: CASSLRENEKLFF
J gene: TRBJ2-5; D gene: TRBD2; clone size: .; V gene: TRBV11-3; CDR3 DNA: TGTGCCAGCAGCTTAGAGGTAGCGGGGGGGCGTGAGACCCAGTACTTC; CDR3 protein: CASSLEVAGGRETQYF
J gene: TRBJ2-1; D gene: .; clone size: .; V gene: TRBV1; CDR3 DNA: TGCACCAGCAGCCAAGTAAAGGGGACTAGCGAGATCTCCTACAATGAGCAGTTCTTC; CDR3 protein: CTSSQVKGTSEISYNEQFF
J gene: TRBJ2-3; D gene: TRBD1; clone size: many; V gene: TRBV15; CDR3 DNA: TGTGCCACCAGCCGCCGGGACAGAAGCACAGATACGCAGTATTTT; CDR3 protein: CATSRRDRSTDTQYF
J gene: TRBJ1-2; D gene: TRBD1; clone size: .; V gene: TRBV6-1; CDR3 DNA: TGTGCCAGCAGTGCGGCCCAGGGGGCATATGTCAACTATGGCTACACCTTC; CDR3 protein: CASSAAQGAYVNYGYTF
J gene: TRBJ1-2; D gene: TRBD1; clone size: once; V gene: TRBV2; CDR3 DNA: TGTGCCAGCACTGAGCTTGGGGGACAGGGCCTTGGCTACACCTTC; CDR3 protein: CASTELGGQGLGYTF
J gene: TRBJ1-1; D gene: .; clone size: .; V gene: TRBV12-3/TRBV12-4; CDR3 DNA: TGTGCCAGCAGTCCCCACAGTCCTGAAGCTTTCTTT; CDR3 protein: CASSPHSPEAFF
J gene: TRBJ1-6; D gene: .; clone size: few; V gene: TRBV30; CDR3 DNA: TGTGCCTGGAGTGTACCGGGAAGTGGAAATTCACCCCTCCACTTT; CDR3 protein: CAWSVPGSGNSPLHF
J gene: TRBJ2-1; D gene: .; clone size: .; V gene: TRBV5-1; CDR3 DNA: TGCGCCAGCAGCTTGCCCCCCCCCGAGAGTGAGCAGTTCTTC; CDR3 protein: CASSLPPPESEQFF
J gene: TRBJ2-1; D gene: .; clone size: .; V gene: TRBV7-2; CDR3 DNA: TGTGCCAGCAGCCGCCGGGGAGAGGGTACCCGGGGTAATGAGCAGTTCTTC; CDR3 protein: CASSRRGEGTRGNEQFF
J gene: TRBJ1-2; D gene: .; clone size: .; V gene: TRBV5-6; CDR3 DNA: TGTGCCAGCACCACTACTATGGGGGCAATTTACTATGGCTACACCTTC; CDR3 protein: CASTTTMGAIYYGYTF
J gene: TRBJ2-2; D gene: .; clone size: .; V gene: TRBV19; CDR3 DNA: TGTGCCAGTAGCAAACGACAGGCGAACACCGGGGAGCTGTTTTTT; CDR3 protein: CASSKRQANTGELFF
J gene: TRBJ2-3; D gene: .; clone size: .; V gene: TRBV3-1/TRBV3-2; CDR3 DNA: TGTGCCAGCAGCCAAGATCTCGGGGGAGCAGATACGCAGTATTTT; CDR3 protein: CASSQDLGGADTQYF
J gene: TRBJ1-2; D gene: .; clone size: .; V gene: TRBV4-1; CDR3 DNA: TGCGCCAGCAGCCAAGGGCTCCGACAGGCGCTGACTAACTATGGCTACACCTTC; CDR3 protein: CASSQGLRQALTNYGYTF
J gene: TRBJ1-2; D gene: TRBD1; clone size: once; V gene: TRBV29-1; CDR3 DNA: TGCAGCGTTGACAGGGGGAACTATGGCTACACCTTC; CDR3 protein: CSVDRGNYGYTF
J gene: TRBJ2-6; D gene: .; clone size: .; V gene: TRBV5-4; CDR3 DNA: TGTGCCAGCAGCTACGGACACAGCTCTGGGGCCAACGTCCTGACTTTC; CDR3 protein: CASSYGHSSGANVLTF
J gene: TRBJ2-3; D gene: .; clone size: .; V gene: TRBV30; CDR3 DNA: TGTGCCTGGACACAGATAAGCACAGATACGCAGTATTTT; CDR3 protein: CAWTQISTDTQYF
J gene: TRBJ1-1; D gene: .; clone size: .; V gene: TRBV7-2; CDR3 DNA: TGTGCCAGCAGCTCGACATTGAACACTGAAGCTTTCTTT; CDR3 protein: CASSSTLNTEAFF
J gene: TRBJ1-2; D gene: TRBD1; clone size: .; V gene: TRBV20-1; CDR3 DNA: TGCAGGAGGGGACAGGATGGCTACACCTTC; CDR3 protein: CRRGQDGYTF
J gene: TRBJ1-5; D gene: TRBD1; clone size: .; V gene: TRBV10-3; CDR3 DNA: TGTGCCACCTCCGAACGGACAGGGGGCAGCAATCAGCCCCAGCATTTT; CDR3 protein: CATSERTGGSNQPQHF
J gene: TRBJ2-2; D gene: .; clone size: .; V gene: TRBV3-1/TRBV3-2; CDR3 DNA: TGTGCCAGCAGCCAGCGGGGAGGAGGGGAGCTGTTTTTT; CDR3 protein: CASSQRGGGELFF
J gene: TRBJ2-5; D gene: .; clone size: .; V gene: TRBV24-1; CDR3 DNA: TGTGCCACCATGGGGAGGTCAGGGGAGACCCAGTACTTC; CDR3 protein: CATMGRSGETQYF
J gene: TRBJ2-2; D gene: TRBD2; clone size: .; V gene: TRBV19; CDR3 DNA: TGTGCCAGTAGTAGCGGGGGACACACCGGGGAGCTGTTTTTT; CDR3 protein: CASSSGGHTGELFF
J gene: TRBJ1-1; D gene: .; clone size: .; V gene: TRBV12-5; CDR3 DNA: TGTGCTAGTGGAATACAGGGTACTGAAGCTTTCTTT; CDR3 protein: CASGIQGTEAFF
J gene: TRBJ2-3; D gene: TRBD2; clone size: .; V gene: TRBV7-9; CDR3 DNA: TGTGCCAGCAGCATCGGGACTAGCGGAAACACAGATACGCAGTATTTT; CDR3 protein: CASSIGTSGNTDTQYF
J gene: TRBJ1-4; D gene: .; clone size: .; V gene: TRBV30; CDR3 DNA: TGTGCCTGGACGGCAGGGGTCCGTGAAAAACTGTTTTTT; CDR3 protein: CAWTAGVREKLFF
J gene: TRBJ2-7; D gene: TRBD2; clone size: .; V gene: TRBV30; CDR3 DNA: TGTGCCTGGACCCCCGGGGGGGCGGGGGCACGCTACGAGCAGTACTTC; CDR3 protein: CAWTPGGAGARYEQYF
J gene: TRBJ2-7; D gene: .; clone size: .; V gene: TRBV19; CDR3 DNA: TGTGCCAGTACCCGCGACAGCCTCTCCTACGAGCAGTACTTC; CDR3 protein: CASTRDSLSYEQYF
J gene: TRBJ2-1; D gene: TRBD1; clone size: .; V gene: TRBV5-1; CDR3 DNA: TGCGCCAGCAGCTCAGGCCCCCCGGGACAGGGGGGCAATGAGCAGTTCTTC; CDR3 protein: CASSSGPPGQGGNEQFF
J gene: TRBJ1-1; D gene: TRBD1; clone size: .; V gene: TRBV18; CDR3 DNA: TGTGCCAGCTCACCATTCGAGGGGGCGAACACTGAAGCTTTCTTT; CDR3 protein: CASSPFEGANTEAFF
J gene: TRBJ1-6; D gene: TRBD1; clone size: once; V gene: TRBV5-1; CDR3 DNA: TGCGCCAGCAGTCCGGGACAGGGGGAAGGTTCACCCCTCCACTTT; CDR3 protein: CASSPGQGEGSPLHF
J gene: TRBJ2-3; D gene: TRBD1; clone size: .; V gene: TRBV5-1; CDR3 DNA: TGCGCCAGCATCCCGGGGGGGACAGGGGTCATAGGCACAGATACGCAGTATTTT; CDR3 protein: CASIPGGTGVIGTDTQYF
J gene: TRBJ1-6; D gene: .; clone size: .; V gene: TRBV19; CDR3 DNA: TGTGCCAGTAGTATGGCGGGTCTTGGAGCAGATTCACCCCTCCACTTT; CDR3 protein: CASSMAGLGADSPLHF